The 5 T cell receptor beta chains below were found in one sample sequenced in a study of PD-1 blockade in classical Hodgkin lymphoma. Every single patient, without exception, relapsed after autologous stem cell transplantation, and brentuximab vedotin exposure varied. The repertoire was sequenced with immunoSEQ multiplex PCR; TCRdb's copy has only in-frame clones and lacks some. Of 20,000 to 30,000 clones listed, about 86% are singletons. The specimen was peripheral blood mononuclear cells (PBMCs), collected before the second cycle of nivolumab. These receptors all stem from a human donor with classical Hodgkin lymphoma.

The chain carries TRBV10-1 and TRBJ2-5, with TRBD2 identical over 9 bases. This CDR3 spans 15 amino acids. Looked up from germline, CDR1 is WNHNN and CDR2 is SYGVQD (reference sequence). With V trimmed by 8 bases and J by 5 bases, 12 bases remained unmatched. The CDR3 sequence is CASRTSGLRGETQYF. The CDR3, as DNA: TGCGCCAGCCGTACTAGCGGGTTAAGAGGGGAGACCCAGTACTTC.

This chain joins TRBV5-4 and TRBJ2-5; perhaps TRBD1 as D (6 bases). The V end lost 0 bases, the J end lost 4 bases, and 10 bases lay between the germline ends. CDR1 SGHNT and CDR2 YYREEE come from the germline V gene (reference sequence). The CDR3 runs 14 residues. The CDR3 loop reads CASSLAGVGETQYF. CDR3 DNA sequence: TGTGCCAGCAGCTTGGCAGGGGTCGGAGAGACCCAGTACTTC.

The V gene is TRBV7-2, the J gene TRBJ2-1; tentatively, D is TRBD1 or TRBD2 (7 bases each). Germline V gene data show CDR1 as SGHTA and CDR2 as FQGNSA. The CDR3 is 15 residues long. V was cut by 1 base and J by 8 bases, with 15 bases left in between. CDR3 sequence reads: CASSLVLGGGHEQFF. CDR3 nucleotides: TGTGCCAGCAGCTTAGTGTTGGGAGGGGGCCATGAGCAGTTCTTC.

CDR3 protein: CAWSPSIGEEKDEKLFF. The CDR3 DNA sequence: TGTGCCTGGAGTCCGAGCATTGGGGAGGAAAAGGATGAAAAACTGTTTTTT. The gene calls are TRBV30 and TRBJ1-4; D is uncertain. The germline V gene has CDR1 GTSNPN and CDR2 SVGIG (reference sequence). V was clipped by 2 bases and J by 6 bases, with 22 bases between them. This CDR3 is 17 amino acids long.

V gene TRBV6-5 combines with J gene TRBJ1-2; 9 bases are a match to TRBD1. This CDR3 spans 13 amino acids. Germline values: CDR1 MNHEY, CDR2 SVGAGI. The V gene end was trimmed by 8 bases and the J gene end by 6 bases; junction bases not matched to a gene: 7. CDR3 region: CASSSQGADGYTF. The DNA of the CDR3 is TGTGCCAGCTCCTCACAGGGGGCTGATGGCTACACCTTC.